The subject of this entry is one T cell receptor beta chain. Antigen unknown. V lost 6 bases, J lost 8 bases, and 13 bases lay in between. This CDR3 has 12 amino acids. The germline V gene has CDR1 SQVTM and CDR2 ANQGSEA. The sample comes from a study of cytomegalovirus exposure and HLA in healthy donors. Findings and limits, study-wide: Some public TCRs appeared in many individuals, while most sequences were rare.

Vbeta (60) and Jbeta (13) primers were used in the PCR. Only in-frame clones appear in the TCRdb table, and some are missing; sequencing was by immunoSEQ multiplex PCR. The sample lists 140,000 or so clones; approximately 81% were seen once. The TCR was taken from a boy aged 2 to 10 in good health and CMV-seronegative. The rearrangement uses TRBV29-1 and TRBJ1-4, with D uncertain. Sequencing used PBMCs. The CDR3 DNA follows: TGCAGCGTGATACTTAGCCCGGAAAAACTGTTTTTT. It specifies CSVILSPEKLFF.